The rows below give T cell receptor beta chains drawn from one sample of a study of blood T cell repertoires in COVID-19. The method was immunoSEQ multiplex PCR; TCRdb's version includes in-frame clones alone and lacks a portion of them. The sample yields a few hundred thousand clones, around nine tenths seen once. Sequenced: PBMCs or T cells enriched from blood (not recorded which). The receptors derive from a woman aged 25 to 39 who had recovered from COVID-19. CDR3s include the opening cysteine and the closing phenylalanine or tryptophan. The order of the fields is D gene, clone size, J gene, V gene, CDR3 DNA, CDR3 protein. The D gene is left open where the match is weak. Clone size is not always given. Where it is, it says once, few, many or a class for expanded clones.

TRBD1	-	TRBJ2-7	TRBV7-8	TGTGCCAGCAGCCTGGGACAGCACTACGAGCAGTACTTC	CASSLGQHYEQYF
TRBD1	-	TRBJ1-6	TRBV30	TGTGCCTGGTACAGGGGTACGCAAGCCGGAATTAATTCACCCCTCCACTTT	CAWYRGTQAGINSPLHF
-	-	TRBJ2-4	TRBV30	TGTGCCTGGAGTGGGGCAGGGCCCAACATTCAGTACTTC	CAWSGAGPNIQYF
TRBD1	once	TRBJ1-4	TRBV4-2	TGTGCCAGCAGCCTAGGGACAGGGGATGAAAAACTGTTTTTT	CASSLGTGDEKLFF
TRBD1	-	TRBJ2-1	TRBV27	TGTGCCAGCAGTTCGGACAGGCGAACCTACAATGAGCAGTTCTTC	CASSSDRRTYNEQFF
-	-	TRBJ1-1	TRBV5-5	TGTGCCAGCAGCCTAGGGGAGGGCACTGAAGCTTTCTTT	CASSLGEGTEAFF
TRBD1	-	TRBJ1-6	TRBV19	TGTGCCAGTAGTCAAGACAGGGCGGATAGATCACCCCTCCACTTT	CASSQDRADRSPLHF
-	-	TRBJ1-1	TRBV7-9	TGTGCCAGCGATAAAGGTAGCGTGAACACTGAAGCTTTCTTT	CASDKGSVNTEAFF
TRBD1	-	TRBJ2-1	TRBV27	TGTGCCAGCAGGGATAGACAGGGGCCTAAGGACAATGAGCAGTTCTTC	CASRDRQGPKDNEQFF
-	-	TRBJ2-7	TRBV5-1	TGCGCCAGCAGCCCGGACACCACCCCTTCCTACGAGCAGTACTTC	CASSPDTTPSYEQYF
TRBD1	-	TRBJ1-5	TRBV30	TGTGCCTGGAGTCACCGGGACAGGGAGTATCAGCCCCAGCATTTT	CAWSHRDREYQPQHF
TRBD1	few	TRBJ1-3	TRBV7-9	TGTGCCAGCAGCTTAGCGGGACAGCGCTCTGGAAACACCATATATTTT	CASSLAGQRSGNTIYF
-	-	TRBJ1-1	TRBV7-3	TGTGCCAGCAGCTCCACCGCCGTTCAGGAAGCTTTCTTT	CASSSTAVQEAFF
TRBD1	-	TRBJ2-2	TRBV19	TGTGCCAGTAGTATGTCAGGGGGCGAATATAACACCGGGGAGCTGTTTTTT	CASSMSGGEYNTGELFF
TRBD1	-	TRBJ1-2	TRBV7-2	TGTGCCAGCAGCTTATTGCAGGGGGCGGGGTATGGCTACACCTTC	CASSLLQGAGYGYTF
-	-	TRBJ1-1	TRBV2	TGTGCCAGCACCGTCTACAGGGCAATGAACACTGAAGCTTTCTTT	CASTVYRAMNTEAFF
-	-	TRBJ1-1	TRBV9	TGTGCCAGCAGCGACATCTTCGACAGGGAAGCTTTCTTT	CASSDIFDREAFF
TRBD1	once	TRBJ1-2	TRBV9	TGTGCCAGCAGTGTTCTTCCGGGACAGGGGGCCCCTAACTATGGCTACACCTTC	CASSVLPGQGAPNYGYTF
-	few	TRBJ1-1	TRBV7-9	TGTGCCAGCAGCTCTGCGACGATCGGGGACACTGAAGCTTTCTTT	CASSSATIGDTEAFF
-	-	TRBJ2-7	TRBV10-3	TGTGCCACAGGGCGAAGCGCCTACGAGCAGTACTTC	CATGRSAYEQYF
-	-	TRBJ2-7	TRBV2	TGTGCCAGCAGTGATAGACTCCTGAGCTCCTACGAGCAGTACTTC	CASSDRLLSSYEQYF
TRBD1	-	TRBJ1-6	TRBV19	TGTGCCAGTAGTCCCGGACAGGGACAGGGGCGAAGGGTGTTTAATTCACCCCTCCACTTT	CASSPGQGQGRRVFNSPLHF
-	-	TRBJ1-5	TRBV7-8	TGTGCCAGCAGCACAACCCCCGACAGGAATCAGCCCCAGCATTTT	CASSTTPDRNQPQHF
-	once	TRBJ1-2	TRBV7-9	TGTGCCAGCAGCCCCCCGGACAGTAACTATGGCTACACCTTC	CASSPPDSNYGYTF
-	-	TRBJ1-4	TRBV30	TGTGCCTGGACATATGCGGGCGCCGGTGAAAAACTGTTTTTT	CAWTYAGAGEKLFF
-	-	TRBJ1-5	TRBV5-1	TGCGCCAGCAGCCCGGGATTAATAGGATGGGGCAATCAGCCCCAGCATTTT	CASSPGLIGWGNQPQHF
TRBD2	-	TRBJ2-1	TRBV4-3	TGCGCCAGCAGCCAGAGACTAGCGGGGTACTACAATGAGCAGTTCTTC	CASSQRLAGYYNEQFF
-	-	TRBJ1-4	TRBV13	TGTGCCAGCAGCTTTCGGGGACAAGAAAATGAAAAACTGTTTTTT	CASSFRGQENEKLFF
-	-	TRBJ1-2	TRBV9	TGTGCCAGCAGCAAAGACTACTATGGCTACACCTTC	CASSKDYYGYTF